Below are 17 T cell receptor beta chains sequenced from a single sample in a study of response to subunit inactivated influenza vaccine. Each CDR3 protein gets one entry after TCRdb re-called the RT-PCR reads with MiXCR. The repertoire holds fewer than 600,000 distinct CDR3 sequences, with more than 7% as singletons. The source was PBMCs from blood, collected 23 months after vaccination. The source is a man aged 45 to 70 who received an inactivated influenza vaccine.

Only a few counts were recorded for this clonotype. The rearrangement joins TRBV19 to TRBJ2-5; 10 bases are shared with TRBD2. CDR1 and CDR2 (germline): LNHDA, SQIVND (reference sequence). The CDR3 runs to 15 residues. V was pared by 8 bases and J by 11 bases, with 17 bases of the junction left unmatched. The CDR3 DNA reads as TGTGCCAGTTCCCCGGAGAGAAGGCTAGCGGGAGCGCAGTACTTC. Encoded protein: CASSPERRLAGAQYF. Using reference TRBV19 and TRBJ2-5 for the parts outside the CDR3, the full variable domain is DGGITQSPKYLFRKEGQNVTLSCEQNLNHDAMYWYRQDPGQGLRLIYYSQIVNDFQKGDIAEGYSVSREKKESFPLTVTSAQKNPTAFYLCASSPERRLAGAQYFGPGTRLLVL.

This clonotype was detected a few times. The genes are TRBV7-2 and TRBJ2-2; D is uncertain. The V gene lost 6 bases and the J gene lost 8 bases, with 10 bases spanning the gap. The CDR3 consists of 12 residues. Germline V gene data show CDR1 as SGHTA and CDR2 as FQGNSA. The CDR3 DNA follows: TGTGCCAGCAGAAATATGGGTGGGGAGCTGTTTTTT. Translation: CASRNMGGELFF.

This clonotype was counted many times. This sequence joins TRBV5-1 and TRBJ1-1, with TRBD1 as a possible D gene (5 bases). This CDR3 spans 15 amino acids. The germline V gene encodes CDR1 SGHRS and CDR2 YFSETQ. Trimming took 2 bases from V and 1 from J, leaving 12 bases between them. The CDR3 sequence: CASSLRGSGNTEAFF. CDR3 nucleotide sequence: TGCGCCAGCAGCTTAAGGGGATCGGGGAACACTGAAGCTTTCTTT.

In this sample, this clonotype turned up a few times. The chain recombines TRBV7-9 with TRBJ2-5; D is ambiguous. Germline CDR1 is SEHNR and CDR2 is FQNEAQ (reference sequence). The CDR3 spans 16 residues. V lost 10 bases and J lost 4, with 25 bases in between. The CDR3: CATPPLDFTIGETQYF. The CDR3 region has the DNA TGTGCCACGCCGCCCCTCGACTTCACTATAGGAGAGACCCAGTACTTC.

This chain uses TRBV5-1 with TRBJ2-7; a possible D gene is TRBD2 (6 bases). V gave up 0 bases and J gave up 1 base, with 11 bases separating them. The CDR3 is made up of 15 amino acids. From germline, CDR1 is SGHRS and CDR2 YFSETQ. CDR3 sequence (DNA): TGCGCCAGCAGCTTGGGTGTCGGGGGATCCTACGAGCAGTACTTC. Translating gives CASSLGVGGSYEQYF.

This clonotype was detected ten times or more. The V call is TRBV18, the J call TRBJ2-2; 8 bases line up with TRBD1. CDR3 length equals 17 residues. Germline CDR1 KGHSH, CDR2 LQKENI. The trim removed 1 base at V and 1 base at J, leaving 5 bases unmatched. Here the CDR3 DNA reads TGTGCCAGCTCACCACAACAGGGGGGACAGAACACCGGGGAGCTGTTTTTT. It yields the protein CASSPQQGGQNTGELFF.

About this clonotype: One base away lies a much larger clone, so this may be a sequencing read error. The chain recombines TRBV24-1 with TRBJ1-5; D ambiguous. Germline-derived CDR1 and CDR2 are KGHDR and SFDVKD. The CDR3 is 12 residues long. The CDR3 DNA reads as TGTGCCACCGGTGACCTTAATCAGCCCCAGCATTTT. This gives the protein CATGDLNQPQHF.

This clonotype was seen ten or more times. The chain has TRBV20-1 and TRBJ2-1, with 12 bases that match TRBD2. The germline CDR1 and CDR2 sequences are DFQATT and SNEGSKA (reference sequence). The CDR3 runs 15 residues. The J segment lost 4 bases and the V segment lost 6 bases, leaving 7 bases of the junction unmatched. CDR3 nucleotide sequence: TGCAGTGCCCCCGGACTAGCGGGATCTTACAATGAGCAGTTCTTC. This codes for CSAPGLAGSYNEQFF.

This clonotype appeared many times. V and J are TRBV20-1 and TRBJ2-3, with 16 nucleotides matching TRBD2. This CDR3 is 18 amino acids long. Trimming took 6 bases from V and 2 from J; bases not matched to a gene: 11. Germline V gene data show CDR1 as DFQATT and CDR2 as SNEGSKA (reference sequence). The CDR3 nucleotides are TGCAGTGCCCCGGGACTAGCGGGAGGGCCCCTAAACACAGATACGCAGTATTTT. Residues: CSAPGLAGGPLNTDTQYF.

V is TRBV20-1 and J is TRBJ2-7; 7 bases map to TRBD2. The CDR3 length is 14 residues. Unmatched junction bases numbered 6, after V lost 2 bases and J lost 2 bases. Germline lookup yields CDR1 DFQATT and CDR2 SNEGSKA (reference sequence). In DNA, the CDR3 is TGCAGTGCTAGACACCGGGGGGTCACCTACGAGCAGTACTTC. It is translated as CSARHRGVTYEQYF.

In its sample, this clonotype was seen a few times. The V call is TRBV12-3 or TRBV12-4, the J call TRBJ2-3, with a possible D match to TRBD1 (5 bases). This CDR3 is 15 amino acids long. The V end was cut by 6 bases, the J end by 0 bases, with 13 bases between. CDR3 in amino acids: CASSLRQLSTDTQYF. The CDR3 DNA follows: TGTGCCAGCAGCCTCCGACAGTTAAGCACAGATACGCAGTATTTT.

This clonotype was picked up a small number of times. CDR3 loop: CASRGLRTTEAFF. The CDR3 nucleotides read TGTGCCAGCAGGGGCCTTCGTACCACTGAAGCTTTCTTT. The rearrangement uses TRBV12-3 or TRBV12-4 and TRBJ1-1, with unresolved D. Trimming shortened V by 6 bases and J by 4 bases, and 12 bases separated the two germline ends. This CDR3 has 13 residues.

The CDR3: CSAKNITDTQYF. In DNA, the CDR3 is TGCAGTGCTAAGAACATCACAGATACGCAGTATTTT. The rearrangement uses TRBV20-1 and TRBJ2-3; D uncertain. The CDR3 loop spans 12 amino acids. Deletions cut 4 bases from V and 2 bases from J, with 7 bases between. Germline values: CDR1 DFQATT, CDR2 SNEGSKA (reference sequence).

The rearrangement joins TRBV5-6 to TRBJ2-7, with D maybe TRBD1 (6 bases). V lost 0 bases and J lost 0, with 10 bases in between. The CDR3 runs to 15 residues. Germline assignment: CDR1 SGHDT and CDR2 YYEEEE. DNA for the CDR3: TGTGCCAGCAGCTTGGTTGACAGGCCCTCCTACGAGCAGTACTTC. Translating gives CASSLVDRPSYEQYF.

V and J are TRBV9 and TRBJ2-3; 9 bases fit TRBD2. The germline V gene has CDR1 SGDLS and CDR2 YYNGEE. This CDR3 contains 18 residues. Trimming at V came to 0 bases and at J to 4 bases, leaving 12 bases not matched to a gene. This CDR3 is CASSVAPLSGSSADTQYF. CDR3 nucleotide sequence: TGTGCCAGCAGCGTAGCCCCCCTTAGCGGGAGTAGTGCAGATACGCAGTATTTT.

The J gene is TRBJ2-1, the V gene TRBV7-9; 13 bases line up with TRBD2. Germline CDR1 and CDR2: SEHNR and FQNEAQ (reference sequence). The V and J ends lost 3 bases and 11 bases, in that order; junction bases with no gene match: 10. The CDR3 is made up of 16 amino acids. CDR3 sequence reads: CASSLGSGTSGAQQFF. CDR3 bases: TGTGCCAGCAGCTTGGGGTCGGGGACTAGCGGGGCCCAGCAGTTCTTC.

This clonotype was detected many times. J is TRBJ1-4 and V is TRBV7-6; 8 positions match TRBD1. The CDR3 extends over 15 amino acids. Trimming cost V 1 base and J 6 bases; bases outside gene matches: 4. Germline V lookup: CDR1 SGHVS, CDR2 FNYEAQ. The CDR3 DNA reads as TGTGCCAGCAGCTTAGAGGCAGGGGGCGATGAAAAACTGTTTTTT. Its protein product is CASSLEAGGDEKLFF.